This T cell receptor (beta chain) was sequenced during a study of shared clonotypes between healthy human individuals. Study-level findings and limits: Researchers found naive subsets generally carried larger estimated richness than memory subsets.

This CDR3 has 16 residues. Germline-derived CDR1 and CDR2 are SGHNT and YYREEE (reference sequence). With 4 bases clipped from V and 0 bases from J, the junction kept 7 bases outside the gene matches. Notes on this clone: Its antigen is not identified.

Sorted-subset replicate PCR reactions contained around 220 ng DNA, corresponding to around 30,000 T cell genomes. Method: immunoSEQ multiplex PCR; TCRdb's copy keeps in-frame clones and lacks some. Of around 2.1 million clones listed, 90% to 96% are singletons. J is TRBJ1-3 and V is TRBV5-4; 7 nucleotides agree with TRBD1. The source material was naive CD4+ T cells sorted from blood. The sample's subset: CD45RA+ positively selected. The sequence derives from a man between 18 and 29 years old in good health. CDR3 region: CASSNDRDSSGNTIYF. CDR3 bases: TGTGCCAGCAGCAATGACCGGGACAGCTCTGGAAACACCATATATTTT.